The 6 T cell receptor beta chains given below trace back to one sample, sequenced in a study of blood T cell repertoires in COVID-19 (dated by TCRdb to the early 2020s). Libraries were built with the immunoSEQ multiplex PCR assay. TCRdb carries this immuneACCESS record with in-frame sequences only. Its versions omit some clonotypes, under half of them owing to an unresolved V gene in the studies checked, with the rest unexplained. The sample table contains more than 150,000 clones; only one count was recorded for 70% to 90% of them. The ten largest clones represent approximately 3% of the sample. Sequenced sample: peripheral blood. These TCRs come from a man aged 55-75 years with acute or convalescent COVID-19.

The V and J genes are TRBV20-1 and TRBJ1-1; TRBD1 matches at 7 bases. The CDR3 extends over 14 amino acids. Germline V lookup: CDR1 DFQATT, CDR2 SNEGSKA (reference sequence). The junction had 8 bases not matched to a gene; V was cut back by 3 bases and J by 4 bases. This chain's CDR3 is CSASFRGSSTEAFF. The CDR3 nucleotides read TGCAGTGCTAGTTTCAGGGGGAGTAGCACTGAAGCTTTCTTT.

The V and J genes are TRBV2 and TRBJ1-2, with 7 bases identical to TRBD1. Unmatched junction bases numbered 8, after V lost 4 bases and J lost 6 bases. The germline V gene encodes CDR1 SNHLY and CDR2 FYNNEI. The CDR3 spans 14 residues. In DNA form, the CDR3 reads TGTGCCAGCAGTGGCGGGACAGCCAGGCATGGCTACACCTTC. This codes for CASSGGTARHGYTF.

The V and J genes are TRBV27 and TRBJ2-7; tentative D call: TRBD1 (5 bases). Per germline, CDR1 MNHEY and CDR2 SMNVEV (reference sequence). The CDR3 is 13 residues long. The V gene lost 5 bases and the J gene lost 3 bases, with 11 bases spanning the gap. The CDR3 is CASSPARGYEQYF. The CDR3 region has the DNA TGTGCCAGCAGTCCGGCAAGGGGCTACGAGCAGTACTTC.

The rearrangement links TRBV10-3 to TRBJ2-2; 7 positions agree with TRBD2. This CDR3 contains 16 residues. V gave up 2 bases and J gave up 5 bases; unmatched junction bases: 8. Per germline, CDR1 ENHRY and CDR2 SYGVKD. The CDR3 DNA is TGTGCCATCAGTGAGCCCAGGGCGGGAGCTACCGGGGAGCTGTTTTTT. It encodes CAISEPRAGATGELFF.

The chain links TRBV5-1 to TRBJ2-7; 9 positions agree with TRBD1. Germline V lookup: CDR1 SGHRS, CDR2 YFSETQ. Trimming removed 1 base from V and 1 base from J; junction bases left unmatched: 9. This CDR3 has 17 amino acids. This CDR3 reads CASSLTGTGHVSYEQYF. DNA of the CDR3: TGCGCCAGCAGCTTGACCGGGACAGGGCACGTTTCCTACGAGCAGTACTTC.

This sequence joins TRBV24-1 and TRBJ2-3; 15 bases line up with TRBD2. Germline V gene data show CDR1 as KGHDR and CDR2 as SFDVKD. CDR3 length equals 20 residues. The J segment lost 2 bases and the V segment lost 2 bases, leaving 10 bases of the junction unmatched. CDR3: CATSDSGTSGGTLPTDTQYF. As DNA, the CDR3 is TGTGCCACCAGTGATTCCGGGACTAGCGGGGGGACCCTCCCCACAGATACGCAGTATTTT.